The present T cell receptor beta chain was sequenced within a study of T cells after yellow fever vaccination. In TCRdb, the 5' RACE reads were re-called with MiXCR into one record per CDR3 protein. Among 200,000 to 250,000 distinct CDR3 sequences listed, less than 9% were seen once. Turning to this clonotype: Antigen: not known. The junction shows a germline mismatch at one end, possibly a read error.

Germline CDR1 reads DFQATT; CDR2 reads SNEGSKA (reference sequence). This CDR3 has 15 amino acids. Study-level results: Most primary-vaccination clones recurred post-booster (more than 95% CD4, around 88% CD8).

V usage is TRBV20-1 and J usage is TRBJ1-6, with TRBD1 matching over 8 bases. This receptor was taken from a man aged 25 to 40 who received the YFV17D yellow fever vaccine. The input for sequencing was CD4+ T cells sorted from PBMCs, taken 15 days after the yellow fever booster vaccination. The CDR3 region has the DNA TGCTGTGCTAGAGCAAGGACAGGGTTGAATTCACCCCTCCACTTT. It is translated as CCARARTGLNSPLHF.